The 15 T cell receptor beta chains listed next were all sequenced from one sample in a study of T cell changes during pregnancy in multiple sclerosis. Sequenced by immunoSEQ multiplex PCR; TCRdb stores in-frame clones only, minus some. The data show roughly 39,000 clones, with roughly 93% seen just once and 1.4% to 1.5% held by the top ten. The specimen was PBMCs (not recorded whether the cells were cultured). The source is a female donor with multiple sclerosis, enrolled in a pregnancy study.

V usage is TRBV5-1 and J usage is TRBJ1-4; D possibly corresponds to TRBD1 (6 bases). The CDR3 has 14 amino acids. V dropped 3 bases and J dropped 7 bases, with 13 bases sitting between them. Germline assignment: CDR1 SGHRS and CDR2 YFSETQ. The CDR3 bases are TGCGCCAGCAGCTGGATGACACAGGGTGAAAAACTGTTTTTT. Its protein product is CASSWMTQGEKLFF.

V gene TRBV5-1 combines with J gene TRBJ1-3, with D unclear. The V end was cut by 3 bases, the J end by 0 bases, with 10 bases between. This CDR3 is 15 amino acids long. Germline V gives CDR1 SGHRS, CDR2 YFSETQ. CDR3 protein: CASSSDWSSGNTIYF. The CDR3 nucleotides read TGCGCCAGCAGCTCGGACTGGAGCTCTGGAAACACCATATATTTT. The whole variable domain, filled in from reference TRBV5-1 and TRBJ1-3, reads KAGVTQTPRYLIKTRGQQVTLSCSPISGHRSVSWYQQTPGQGLQFLFEYFSETQRNKGNFPGRFSGRQFSNSRSEMNVSTLELGDSALYLCASSSDWSSGNTIYFGEGSWLTVV.

V is TRBV10-3 and J is TRBJ2-3; TRBD2 matches at 8 bases. The trim removed 9 bases at V and 2 bases at J, leaving 13 bases unmatched. Germline V gene sequence: CDR1 ENHRY, CDR2 SYGVKD. This CDR3 region has 16 residues. In DNA form, the CDR3 reads TGTGCCATAGCGACTAGCGTGACCCGCTTCACAGATACGCAGTATTTT. It translates to CAIATSVTRFTDTQYF.

The chain links TRBV9 to TRBJ1-3, with a possible D match to TRBD1 (5 bases). Germline CDR1 and CDR2: SGDLS and YYNGEE. V was pared by 0 bases and J by 0 bases, with 10 bases between. The CDR3 length is 16 residues. The CDR3 DNA is TGTGCCAGCAGCGTAGGAGGGGCCCACTCTGGAAACACCATATATTTT. Protein sequence: CASSVGGAHSGNTIYF.

This sequence joins TRBV5-1 and TRBJ2-7; D remains ambiguous. The V end was cut by 0 bases, the J end by 6 bases, with 16 bases between. The CDR3 loop spans 15 amino acids. CDR1 is SGHRS, CDR2 YFSETQ, per germline. CDR3 amino acids: CASSLVDGRDGEQYF. CDR3 bases: TGCGCCAGCAGCTTGGTGGACGGTCGTGATGGCGAGCAGTACTTC.

The chain employs TRBV11-2 and TRBJ2-7; 12 bases are a match to TRBD2. V shed 5 bases, J shed 1 base, and the junction held 12 bases outside the gene matches. This CDR3 comprises 18 residues. Germline CDR1 and CDR2: SGHAT and FQNNGV. CDR3 coding DNA: TGTGCCAGCAGCCCCCCGCCCAGACTAGCGGGAGTATCCTACGAGCAGTACTTC. The encoded protein is CASSPPPRLAGVSYEQYF. The entire variable domain, with the rest obtained from reference TRBV11-2 and TRBJ2-7, is as follows: EAGVAQSPRYKIIEKRQSVAFWCNPISGHATLYWYQQILGQGPKLLIQFQNNGVVDDSQLPKDRFSAERLKGVDSTLKIQPAKLEDSAVYLCASSPPPRLAGVSYEQYFGPGTRLTVT.

This chain connects TRBV5-1 to TRBJ2-3; D call uncertain. V was pared by 0 bases and J by 5 bases, with 4 bases between. CDR1 is SGHRS and CDR2 is YFSETQ in the germline V gene. This CDR3 is 12 amino acids long. CDR3 in amino acids: CASSLEGDTQYF. CDR3 sequence (DNA): TGCGCCAGCAGCTTGGAGGGAGATACGCAGTATTTT.

This rearrangement joins TRBV28 to TRBJ1-4; 9 bases map to TRBD1. The CDR3 loop spans 12 amino acids. Unmatched junction bases numbered 1, after V lost 8 bases and J lost 6 bases. Germline V gives CDR1 MDHEN, CDR2 SYDVKM. CDR3 in DNA: TGTGCCAGCCGGGACAGGGATGAAAAACTGTTTTTT. Its translation is CASRDRDEKLFF.

To note about this clone: A junction boundary mismatches the germline segment, possibly from a read error. This rearrangement joins TRBV5-1 to TRBJ2-7, with D tentatively TRBD1 or TRBD2 (5 bases each). The CDR3 consists of 13 residues. Germline CDR1 reads SGHRS; CDR2 reads YFSETQ. Here the CDR3 reads CAGRPGEGNEQYF. Here the CDR3 DNA reads TGCGCCGGCAGACCTGGTGAGGGGAACGAGCAGTACTTC.

J is TRBJ1-5 and V is TRBV6-4, with TRBD1 matching 10 bases. The CDR3 runs to 14 residues. The germline CDR1 and CDR2 sequences are MRHNA and SNTAGT. V shed 5 bases, J shed 7 bases, and the junction held 5 bases outside the gene matches. Here the CDR3 DNA reads TGTGCCAGCAGTAGGACAGGGGGTTTGCAGCCCCAGCATTTT. Translation gives CASSRTGGLQPQHF.

The chain uses TRBV19 and TRBJ1-1; 8 nucleotides match TRBD1. The V segment lost 2 bases and the J segment 1 base; nucleotides outside the gene matches: 3. The germline V gene has CDR1 LNHDA and CDR2 SQIVND (reference sequence). This CDR3 comprises 15 residues. CDR3 coding DNA: TGTGCCAGTAGTATACCGGGACAGGCGAACACTGAAGCTTTCTTT. Residues: CASSIPGQANTEAFF.

The rearrangement links TRBV7-6 to TRBJ1-4; a possible D gene is TRBD1 (5 bases). Germline assignment: CDR1 SGHVS and CDR2 FNYEAQ. The CDR3 is 16 amino acids. V was trimmed by 0 bases and J by 6 bases, leaving 14 bases between them. CDR3 bases: TGTGCCAGCAGCTTAGCAATAGCGGGGGTTTATGAAAAACTGTTTTTT. Translated, it gives CASSLAIAGVYEKLFF.

V is TRBV4-2 and J is TRBJ1-1; maybe TRBD1 (6 bases). The ends were cut back, 4 bases at V and 0 bases at J, with 12 bases in the middle. CDR1 is LGHNA and CDR2 is YNFKEQ in the germline V gene. The CDR3 runs 15 residues. CDR3 sequence (DNA): TGTGCCAGCAGCCCCCGAGGGGGGATGAACACTGAAGCTTTCTTT. This codes for CASSPRGGMNTEAFF.

The J gene is TRBJ2-7, the V gene TRBV30; D not certain. Germline V gives CDR1 GTSNPN, CDR2 SVGIG (reference sequence). Trimming cost V 0 bases and J 2 bases, with 8 bases left between them. The CDR3 loop spans 13 amino acids. CDR3 residues: CAWSVGITYEQYF. The CDR3 DNA is TGTGCCTGGAGTGTGGGGATTACCTACGAGCAGTACTTC.

The CDR3 DNA reads as TGTGCCAGCAATCGGGCCTCCTCTGGGGCCAACGTCCTGACTTTC. It encodes CASNRASSGANVLTF. The chain combines TRBV6-5 with TRBJ2-6; unclear D gene. V lost 7 bases to trimming and J lost 0 bases, with 10 bases between them. Germline assignment: CDR1 MNHEY and CDR2 SVGAGI. The CDR3 loop spans 15 amino acids.